This TCR beta chain appears in the sequencing data of a study of regulatory and conventional T cells in RAG deficiency. The study, taken as a whole, reports: Shorter CDR3s in all patient subsets; >85% Treg-Tconv overlap in Omenn. Other subsets showed 9 to 10-fold reductions, but Treg unique TCR beta sequences fell roughly 100-fold in these patients.

The trim removed 3 bases at V and 4 bases at J, leaving 4 bases unmatched. This CDR3 region has 15 residues. Germline V CDR1 and CDR2: SGHTS, YDEGEE. About this clone itself: What it recognizes is unknown.

The sorted regulatory T cells were CD4+, CD25-high and CD127-low, with genomic DNA sequenced. TCRdb's table, derived via immunoSEQ multiplex PCR, lists solely in-frame clones and lacks some. The sample lists approximately 7,000 clones; approximately 90% were seen once. This sample was also put to use in a study of regulatory T cells. This second report adds: The PCR used 52 TRBV and 13 TRBJ primers. In patients, unique TRB V-J pairs were restricted and V/J usage skewed, especially in Tregs.

The material sequenced was CD127- CD25+ CD4+ Tregs sorted from blood. The chain combines TRBV5-8 with TRBJ2-5; 12 bases agree with TRBD2. This TCR was sampled from a human donor in good health. The CDR3 DNA sequence: TGTGCCAGCAGCTATTCTAGCGGGGGGGGAGAGACCCAGTACTTC. Translated: CASSYSSGGGETQYF. The full variable domain, with the rest looked up from reference TRBV5-8 and TRBJ2-5, is EAGVTQSPTHLIKTRGQQATLRCSPISGHTSVYWYQQALGLGLQFLLWYDEGEERNRGNFPPRFSGRQFPNYSSELNVNALELEDSALYLCASSYSSGGGETQYFGPGTRLLVL.